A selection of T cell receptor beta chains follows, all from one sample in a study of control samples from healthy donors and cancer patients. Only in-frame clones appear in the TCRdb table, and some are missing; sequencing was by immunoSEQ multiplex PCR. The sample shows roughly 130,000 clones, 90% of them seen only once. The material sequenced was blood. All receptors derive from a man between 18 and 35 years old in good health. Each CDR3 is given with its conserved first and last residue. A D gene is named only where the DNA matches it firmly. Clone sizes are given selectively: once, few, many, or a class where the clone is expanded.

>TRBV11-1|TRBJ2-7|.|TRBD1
TGTGCCAGCAGCCAAGGACAGGGACACGAGCAGTACTTC
CASSQGQGHEQYF
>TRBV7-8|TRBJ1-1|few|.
TGTGCCAGCAGCTTAGGCGGGGGGGCTAAAGCTTTCTTT
CASSLGGGAKAFF
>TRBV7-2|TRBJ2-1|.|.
TGTGCCAGCAGCTTAGGCGGACGGAATTACAATGAGCAGTTCTTC
CASSLGGRNYNEQFF
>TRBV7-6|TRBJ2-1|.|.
TGTGCCAGCAGCTTAGTCCTTCAACAGACGGGCAATGAGCAGTTCTTC
CASSLVLQQTGNEQFF
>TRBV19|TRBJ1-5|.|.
TGTGCCAGTCAAGCGGAGGGTAACTTTCAGCCCCAGCATTTT
CASQAEGNFQPQHF
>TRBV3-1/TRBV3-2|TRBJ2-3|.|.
TGTGCCAGCAGCCTTAACCCGGGGAACACAGATACGCAGTATTTT
CASSLNPGNTDTQYF
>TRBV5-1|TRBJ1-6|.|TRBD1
TGCGCCAGCAGCTTGGCAGGGGGCAATTCACCCCTCCACTTT
CASSLAGGNSPLHF
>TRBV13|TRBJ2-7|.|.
TGTGCCAGCAGCTCGTCCAACAGGGCGTCCTACGAGCAGTACTTC
CASSSSNRASYEQYF
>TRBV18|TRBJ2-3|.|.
TGTGCCAGCTCACCACCGTTCGCGTTGGGCGGTGGGACAGATACGCAGTATTTT
CASSPPFALGGGTDTQYF
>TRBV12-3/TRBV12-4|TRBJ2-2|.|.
TGTGCCAGCAGACTAGGGACGACCGGGGAGCTGTTTTTT
CASRLGTTGELFF
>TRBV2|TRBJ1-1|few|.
TGTGCCAGTGATTTACGGATGAACACTGAAGCTTTCTTT
CASDLRMNTEAFF
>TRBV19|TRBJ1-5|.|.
TGTGCCAGTAGTATGGTTGCAGCCAGACCCCAGCATTTT
CASSMVAARPQHF
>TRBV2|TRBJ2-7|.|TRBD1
TGTGCCAGCAACCGGGACAGGGGCGTCTACGAGCAGTACTTC
CASNRDRGVYEQYF
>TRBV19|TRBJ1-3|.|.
TGTGCCAGTAGTCGCCTCTCTGGAAACACCATATATTTT
CASSRLSGNTIYF
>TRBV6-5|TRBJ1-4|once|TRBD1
TGTGCCAGCAAACAGGGGGCGAATGGTGAAAAACTGTTTTTT
CASKQGANGEKLFF
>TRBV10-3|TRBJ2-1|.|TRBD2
TGTGCCACGGGACTAGCGGATGCATACAATGAGCAGTTCTTC
CATGLADAYNEQFF
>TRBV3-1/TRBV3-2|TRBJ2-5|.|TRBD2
TGTGCCAGCAGCCCCCCGCCTGGCGGGGGGCTAGGTGAAGAGACCCAGTACTTC
CASSPPPGGGLGEETQYF
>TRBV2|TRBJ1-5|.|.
TGTGCCAGCAGTGAATGGGCAGGTGACAATCAGCCCCAGCATTTT
CASSEWAGDNQPQHF
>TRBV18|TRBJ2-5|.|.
TGTGCCAGCTCACCCAGGGCTGAGGAGACCCAGTACTTC
CASSPRAEETQYF
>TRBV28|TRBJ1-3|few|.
TGTGCCAGCAGTCCCGGGGGACAACGCCGAAACACCATATATTTT
CASSPGGQRRNTIYF
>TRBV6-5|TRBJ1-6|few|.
TGTGCCAGCAGTTCCCCCGGGGGGATGGGTTCACCCCTCCACTTT
CASSSPGGMGSPLHF
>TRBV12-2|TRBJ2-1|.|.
TGTGCAAGTCGTTTCTTTCTAGCGGGTCCCTACAATGAGCAGTTCTTC
CASRFFLAGPYNEQFF
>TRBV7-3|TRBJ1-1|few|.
TGTGCCAGCAGCCTTACGGGTAACACTGAAGCTTTCTTT
CASSLTGNTEAFF
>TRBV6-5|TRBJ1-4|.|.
TGTGCCAGCAGCTCGACGGCAAGGGAAAAACTGTTTTTT
CASSSTAREKLFF
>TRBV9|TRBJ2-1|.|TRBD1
TGTGCCAGCAGCGTAGTGGGGACAGTAACTTCAAACAATGAGCAGTTCTTC
CASSVVGTVTSNNEQFF
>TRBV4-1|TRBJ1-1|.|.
TGCGCCAGCAGCCCTGTGGCAGGTCCGGCGGCTGAAGCTTTCTTT
CASSPVAGPAAEAFF
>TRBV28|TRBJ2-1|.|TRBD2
TGTGCCAGCCATAGCGGGGGGGCGAACAATGAGCAGTTCTTC
CASHSGGANNEQFF
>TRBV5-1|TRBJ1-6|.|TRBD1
TGCGCCAGCAGCCTTGGGCGGACAGGGGGTAATTCACCCCTCCACTTT
CASSLGRTGGNSPLHF
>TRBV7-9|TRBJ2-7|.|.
TGTGCCAGCAGCTTATTCGACAGCTCCTACGAGCAGTACTTC
CASSLFDSSYEQYF
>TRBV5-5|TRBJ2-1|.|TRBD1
TGTGCCAGCAGCTTGGTTTTAGGACAGGGCCTTTATGAGCAGTTCTTC
CASSLVLGQGLYEQFF
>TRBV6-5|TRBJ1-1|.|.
TGTGCCAGCAGCGGGTTGGAAGGCACTGAAGCTTTCTTT
CASSGLEGTEAFF
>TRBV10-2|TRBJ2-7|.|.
TGCGCCAGCGCACTACGGGACACCGGGATCTACGAGCAGTACTTC
CASALRDTGIYEQYF
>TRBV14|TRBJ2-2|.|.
TGTGCCAGCAGCCAACACCGTAACGGGGAGCTGTTTTTT
CASSQHRNGELFF
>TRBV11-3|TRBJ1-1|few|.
TGTGCCAGCAGCCCGAACCATAACACTGAAGCTTTCTTT
CASSPNHNTEAFF
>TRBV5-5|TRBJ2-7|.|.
TGTGCCAGCAGCTTGGACGCGCCGGAGCAGGGCTACGAGCAGTACTTC
CASSLDAPEQGYEQYF
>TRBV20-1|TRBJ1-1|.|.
TGCAGTGCTGGGGGGGGCACTGAAGCTTTCTTT
CSAGGGTEAFF
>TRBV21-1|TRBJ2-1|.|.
TGTGCCAGCAGCAAGGAGACAGACAATGAGCAGTTCTTC
CASSKETDNEQFF
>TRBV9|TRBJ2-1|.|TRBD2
TGTGCCAGCAGCGTAGGGGGAGGGTCCTACAATGAGCAGTTCTTC
CASSVGGGSYNEQFF
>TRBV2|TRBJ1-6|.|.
TGTGCCAGCACCGGACAGTCGAATTCACCCCTCCACTTT
CASTGQSNSPLHF
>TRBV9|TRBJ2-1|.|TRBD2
TGTGCCAGCAGCGTAGCGGCTAGCGGGAGGGCCAATGAGCAGTTCTTC
CASSVAASGRANEQFF
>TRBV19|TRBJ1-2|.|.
TGTGCCAGTAGTATAGGACAGGCCACTAACTATGGCTACACCTTC
CASSIGQATNYGYTF
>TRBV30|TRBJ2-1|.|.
TGTGCCTGGAGTGTCTTGACACTGTACAATGAGCAGTTCTTC
CAWSVLTLYNEQFF
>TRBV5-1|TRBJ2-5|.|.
TGCGCCAGCAGCTTTAACGGAGAAGAGACCCAGTACTTC
CASSFNGEETQYF
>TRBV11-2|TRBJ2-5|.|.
TGTGCCAGCAGCTTAGAATCCGGGTGGCAAGAGACCCAGTACTTC
CASSLESGWQETQYF
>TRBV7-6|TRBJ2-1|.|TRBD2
TGTGCCAGCAGCTTGGAGCGGGGGGGATACAATGAGCAGTTCTTC
CASSLERGGYNEQFF
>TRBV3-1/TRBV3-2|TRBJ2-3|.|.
TGTGCCAGCAGCCAAGGTGGTTGGGGGGCAGATACGCAGTATTTT
CASSQGGWGADTQYF
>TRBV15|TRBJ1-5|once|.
TGTGCCACCAGCAGAGCGGGCAATAGCAATCAGCCCCAGCATTTT
CATSRAGNSNQPQHF
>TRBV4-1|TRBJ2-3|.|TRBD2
TGCGCCAGCAGCCCCGTGGAGCGGGGTTCGAGCACAGATACGCAGTATTTT
CASSPVERGSSTDTQYF
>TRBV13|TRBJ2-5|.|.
TGTGCCAGCAAAACCTACGGGGGGCGCGAAGAGACCCAGTACTTC
CASKTYGGREETQYF
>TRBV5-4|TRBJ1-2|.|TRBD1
TGTGCCAGCAGCTTGGTGCAGGGGGTCTCGGGCTATGGCTACACCTTC
CASSLVQGVSGYGYTF
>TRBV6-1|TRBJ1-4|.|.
TGTGCCAGCAGTGATCTGCGGGGGGCCGGTTTTGAAAAACTGTTTTTT
CASSDLRGAGFEKLFF
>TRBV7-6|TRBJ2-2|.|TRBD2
TGTGCCAGCAGCTTAGTGACTAGCGGACTTAACACCGGGGAGCTGTTTTTT
CASSLVTSGLNTGELFF
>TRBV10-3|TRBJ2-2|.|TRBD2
TGTGCCATCAGTGAGTCTGGACGGGGGGGTTACACCGGGGAGCTGTTTTTT
CAISESGRGGYTGELFF
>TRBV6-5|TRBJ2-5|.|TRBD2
TGTGCCAGCAGTTACTCTTCACTAGCGGGGCAAGAGACCCAGTACTTC
CASSYSSLAGQETQYF
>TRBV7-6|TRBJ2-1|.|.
TGTGCCAGCAGCTCGACTGGGGGGGGACACTACAATGAGCAGTTCTTC
CASSSTGGGHYNEQFF